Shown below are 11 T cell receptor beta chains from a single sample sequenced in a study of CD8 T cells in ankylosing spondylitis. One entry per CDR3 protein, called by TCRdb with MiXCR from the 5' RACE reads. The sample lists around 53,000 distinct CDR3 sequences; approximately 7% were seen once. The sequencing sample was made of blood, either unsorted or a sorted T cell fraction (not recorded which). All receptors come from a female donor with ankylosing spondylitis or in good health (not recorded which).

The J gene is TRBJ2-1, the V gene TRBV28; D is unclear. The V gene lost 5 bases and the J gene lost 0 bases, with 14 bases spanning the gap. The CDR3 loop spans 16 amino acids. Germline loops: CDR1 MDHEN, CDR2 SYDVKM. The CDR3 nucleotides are TGTGCCAGCAGTCCCGGAGCAGAAGGCTCCTACAATGAGCAGTTCTTC. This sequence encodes CASSPGAEGSYNEQFF. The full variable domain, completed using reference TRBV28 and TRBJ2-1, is DVKVTQSSRYLVKRTGEKVFLECVQDMDHENMFWYRQDPGLGLRLIYFSYDVKMKEKGDIPEGYSVSREKKERFSLILESASTNQTSMYLCASSPGAEGSYNEQFFGPGTRLTVL.

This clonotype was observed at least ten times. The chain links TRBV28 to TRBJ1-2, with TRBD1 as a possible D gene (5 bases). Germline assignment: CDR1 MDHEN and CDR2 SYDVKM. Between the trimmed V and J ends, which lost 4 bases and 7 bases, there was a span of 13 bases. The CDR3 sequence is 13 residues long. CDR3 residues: CASSSPGRAGYTF. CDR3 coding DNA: TGTGCCAGCAGTTCCCCGGGACGTGCTGGCTACACCTTC.

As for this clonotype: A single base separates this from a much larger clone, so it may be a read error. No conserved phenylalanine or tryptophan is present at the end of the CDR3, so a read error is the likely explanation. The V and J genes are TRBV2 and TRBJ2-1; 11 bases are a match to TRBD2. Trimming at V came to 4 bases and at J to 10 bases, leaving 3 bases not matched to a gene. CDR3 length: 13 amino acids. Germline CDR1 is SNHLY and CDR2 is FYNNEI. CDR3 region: CASSALAGGEQFL. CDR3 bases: TGTGCCAGCAGTGCTCTAGCGGGGGGCGAGCAGTTCTTA.

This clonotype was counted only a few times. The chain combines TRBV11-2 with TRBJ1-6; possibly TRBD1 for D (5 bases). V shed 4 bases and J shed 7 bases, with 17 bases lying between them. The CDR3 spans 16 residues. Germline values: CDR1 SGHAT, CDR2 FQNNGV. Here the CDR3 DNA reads TGTGCCAGCAGCTCCCCAATGGCAGGGTACAATTCACCCCTCCACTTT. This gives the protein CASSSPMAGYNSPLHF.

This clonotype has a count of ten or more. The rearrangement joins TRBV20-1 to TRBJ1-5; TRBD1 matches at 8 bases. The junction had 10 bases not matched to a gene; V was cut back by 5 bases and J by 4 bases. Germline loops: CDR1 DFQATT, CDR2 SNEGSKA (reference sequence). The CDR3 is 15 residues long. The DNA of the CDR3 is TGCAGTGCTTTGGGGGGGACAGGACTTAATCAGCCCCAGCATTTT. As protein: CSALGGTGLNQPQHF.

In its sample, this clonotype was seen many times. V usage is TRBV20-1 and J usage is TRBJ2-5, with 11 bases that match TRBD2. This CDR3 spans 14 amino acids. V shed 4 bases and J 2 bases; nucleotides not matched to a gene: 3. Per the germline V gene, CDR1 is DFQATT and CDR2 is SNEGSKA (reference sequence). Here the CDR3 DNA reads TGCAGTGCTACGACTAGCGGGGAGCAAGAGACCCAGTACTTC. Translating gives CSATTSGEQETQYF.

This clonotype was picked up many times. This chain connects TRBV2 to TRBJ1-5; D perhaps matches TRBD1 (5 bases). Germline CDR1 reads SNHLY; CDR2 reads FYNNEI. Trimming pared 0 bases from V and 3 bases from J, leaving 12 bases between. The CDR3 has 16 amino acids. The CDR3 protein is CASSEASGLDNQPQHF. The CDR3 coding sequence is TGTGCCAGCAGTGAAGCGTCAGGGTTGGACAATCAGCCCCAGCATTTT.

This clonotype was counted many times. CDR3 nucleotide sequence: TGTGCCAGCAGCTCAACCCCCGGGACAGGCTCCTACGAGCAGTACGTC. Encoded protein: CASSSTPGTGSYEQYV. V gene TRBV5-5 combines with J gene TRBJ2-7, with 8 bases aligning to TRBD1. V trimming: 3 bases; J trimming: 0 bases; junction bases outside the gene matches: 8. CDR3 size: 16 residues. CDR1 SGHKS and CDR2 YYEKEE come from the germline V gene (reference sequence).

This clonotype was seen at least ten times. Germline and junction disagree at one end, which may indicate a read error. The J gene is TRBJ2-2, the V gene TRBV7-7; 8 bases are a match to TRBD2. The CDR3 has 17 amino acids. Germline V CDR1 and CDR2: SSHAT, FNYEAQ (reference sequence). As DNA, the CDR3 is TGTGCTAGCAGCTTTTCGAGCGGGGGCCGAAACACCGGGGAGCTGTTTTTT. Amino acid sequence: CASSFSSGGRNTGELFF. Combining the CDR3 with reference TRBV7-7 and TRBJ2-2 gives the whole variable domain GAGVSQSPRYKVTKRGQDVTLRCDPISSHATLYWYQQALGQGPEFLTYFNYEAQPDKSGLPSDRFSAERPEGSISTLTIQRTEQRDSAMYRCASSFSSGGRNTGELFFGEGSRLTVL.

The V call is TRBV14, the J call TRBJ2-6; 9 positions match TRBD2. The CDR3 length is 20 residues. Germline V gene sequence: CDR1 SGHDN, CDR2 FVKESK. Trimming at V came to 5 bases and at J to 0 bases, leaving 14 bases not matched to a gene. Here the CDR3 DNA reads TGTGCCAGCAGCTTATCCGGGACTAGCTGGGGGAACTCTGGGGCCAACGTCCTGACTTTC. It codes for CASSLSGTSWGNSGANVLTF.

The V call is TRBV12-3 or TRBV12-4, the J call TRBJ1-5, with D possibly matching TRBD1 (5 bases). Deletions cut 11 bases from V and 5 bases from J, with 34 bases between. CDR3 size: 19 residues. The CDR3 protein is CAFSLYGRGLSGPYQPQHF. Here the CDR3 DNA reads TGTGCCTTCAGTTTATATGGGAGAGGGTTGTCAGGGCCCTATCAGCCCCAGCATTTT.